This record looks at one T cell receptor (beta chain) sequence and its context. Its antigen has not been determined. Base qualities are not provided; no much larger clone lies one nucleotide away. This specimen comes from a study of blood T cell repertoires in COVID-19 (dated by TCRdb to about 2020). Turning to the overall study: Samples covering the acute and convalescent phases of COVID-19 were provided by collaborators in the United States, Italy and Spain. The material from the prospective study consisted of cDNA or gDNA derived from T cells, B-cell-depleted T cells, or PBMCs. The dataset comprised deeply sampled blood TCRbeta repertoires from subjects exposed to, actively infected with, or recovered from COVID-19. The repertoires were made available in a free public database intended to serve as a resource for research on the immune response to SARS-CoV-2. The samples were drawn from the first 160 participants of the ongoing ImmuneRACE study and from some 1,300 subjects provided by 6 global collaborators. The sample metadata nearly always contained a de-identified subject ID, COVID-19 status, age in years and sex. Where available, HLA class I and class II types were taken from metadata supplied by the sample provider and were not determined by assay-based typing. The study at large found these results: The quantity of clinical and demographic metadata differed by source and by participant and was supplied without curation.

Each collaborating institution followed its own protocols to collect whole blood in K2EDTA tubes. For TCRbeta analysis, collaborators shipped samples in one of three forms: frozen whole blood, isolated PBMCs, or DNA extracted from either of those sample types. V loses 7 bases at its end and J loses 3 bases; junction bases beyond the gene matches: 5. The CDR3 covers 13 residues, taking in both the cysteine and the phenylalanine. Of the read, only the CDR3 DNA is kept; its 39 bases are in frame from base 1. Looking up the germline V gene yields CDR1 MNHEY and CDR2 SVGAGI. TCRbeta CDR3 regions were amplified from genomic DNA by means of the immunoSEQ Assay, a bias-controlled multiplex PCR. Regarding the original processing steps: Nucleated cell counts per sample were estimated from amplification of reference gene primers within the assay. Sequence reads were collapsed and filtered to measure the absolute abundance of every unique TCRbeta CDR3 rearrangement. For each sample, productive Simpson clonality was calculated by taking the square root of Simpson's diversity index across productive rearrangements. As stored in TCRdb, this immuneACCESS dataset retains in-frame rearrangements with V and J assigned. A fraction of the clones does not appear; measured against another copy, unresolved V genes explain less than half of the discrepancy, and the remainder lacks a known reason. From that table come the V and J calls and clone size; the DNA was used to work out D and trimming. This sample holds over 150,000 clones; approximately 88% were observed only once. The ten largest clones take up around an eighth of the sample.

The rearrangement combines TRBV6-5 with TRBJ2-7, and 8 junctional nucleotides match TRBD2. Sequenced material: peripheral blood. This sequence was found in a man between 18 and 29 years old with active or convalescent COVID-19. The CDR3 region has the sequence CASMRAGGYEQYF. Read as DNA, the sequence is TGTGCCAGCATGCGGGCGGGGGGCTACGAGCAGTACTTC.